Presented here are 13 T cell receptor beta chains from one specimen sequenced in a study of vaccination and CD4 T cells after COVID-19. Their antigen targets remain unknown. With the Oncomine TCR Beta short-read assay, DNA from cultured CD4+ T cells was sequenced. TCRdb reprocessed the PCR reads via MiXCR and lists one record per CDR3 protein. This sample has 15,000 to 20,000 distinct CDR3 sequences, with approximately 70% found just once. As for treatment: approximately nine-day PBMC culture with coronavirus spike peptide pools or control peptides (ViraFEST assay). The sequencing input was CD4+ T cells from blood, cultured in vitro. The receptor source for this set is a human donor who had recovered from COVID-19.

CDR3 coding DNA: TGTGCCAGCAGTCCCCGGGGCAGTAAATACGAGCAGTACTTC. Amino acid sequence: CASSPRGSKYEQYF. The chain has TRBV6-1 and TRBJ2-7; perhaps D is TRBD1 or TRBD2 (5 bases each). The CDR3 runs to 14 residues. V dropped 5 bases and J dropped 4 bases, with 15 bases sitting between them. Per the germline V gene, CDR1 is MNHNS and CDR2 is SASEGT.

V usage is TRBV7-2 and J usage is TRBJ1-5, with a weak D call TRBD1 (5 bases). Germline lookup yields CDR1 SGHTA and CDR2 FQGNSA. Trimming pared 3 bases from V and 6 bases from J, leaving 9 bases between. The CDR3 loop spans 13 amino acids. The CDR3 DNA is TGTGCCAGCAGCTTGACAGTAGGTCAGCCCCAGCATTTT. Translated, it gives CASSLTVGQPQHF.

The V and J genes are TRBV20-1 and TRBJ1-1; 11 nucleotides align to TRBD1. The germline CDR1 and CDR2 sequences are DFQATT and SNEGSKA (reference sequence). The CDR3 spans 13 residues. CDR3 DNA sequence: TGCAGGGTACCGGGACAGGGGGGAACTGAAGCTTTCTTT. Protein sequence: CRVPGQGGTEAFF.

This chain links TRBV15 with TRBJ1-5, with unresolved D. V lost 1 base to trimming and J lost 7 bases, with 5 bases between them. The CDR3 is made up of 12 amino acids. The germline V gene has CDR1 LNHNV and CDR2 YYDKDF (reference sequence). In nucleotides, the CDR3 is TGTGCCACCAGCAGAGTGGGACAGCCCCAGCATTTT. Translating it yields CATSRVGQPQHF.

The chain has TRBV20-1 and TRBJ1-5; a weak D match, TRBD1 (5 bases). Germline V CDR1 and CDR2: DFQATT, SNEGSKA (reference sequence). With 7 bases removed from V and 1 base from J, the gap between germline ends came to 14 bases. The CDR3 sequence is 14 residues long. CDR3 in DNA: TGCAGTGTCCTCGGGGGGTACAGCAATCAGCCCCAGCATTTT. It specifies CSVLGGYSNQPQHF.

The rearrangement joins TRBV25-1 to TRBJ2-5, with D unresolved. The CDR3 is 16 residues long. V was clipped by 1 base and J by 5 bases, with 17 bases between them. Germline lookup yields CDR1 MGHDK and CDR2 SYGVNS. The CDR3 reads CASSEFFGGVRETQYF. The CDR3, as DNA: TGTGCCAGCAGTGAATTCTTCGGCGGTGTACGGGAGACCCAGTACTTC.

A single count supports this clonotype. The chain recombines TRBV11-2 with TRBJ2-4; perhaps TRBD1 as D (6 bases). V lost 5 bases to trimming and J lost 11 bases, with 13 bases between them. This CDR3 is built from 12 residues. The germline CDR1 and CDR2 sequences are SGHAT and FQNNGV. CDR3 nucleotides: TGTGCCAGCAGCCGCAGACAGGACTTTCAGTACTTC. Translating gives CASSRRQDFQYF.

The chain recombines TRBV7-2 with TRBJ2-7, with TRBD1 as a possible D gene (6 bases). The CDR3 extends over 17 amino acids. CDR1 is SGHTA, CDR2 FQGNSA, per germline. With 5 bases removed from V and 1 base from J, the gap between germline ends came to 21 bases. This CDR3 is CASSTHHRASPSYEQYF. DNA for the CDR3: TGTGCCAGCAGCACACACCACAGGGCCTCGCCTTCCTACGAGCAGTACTTC.

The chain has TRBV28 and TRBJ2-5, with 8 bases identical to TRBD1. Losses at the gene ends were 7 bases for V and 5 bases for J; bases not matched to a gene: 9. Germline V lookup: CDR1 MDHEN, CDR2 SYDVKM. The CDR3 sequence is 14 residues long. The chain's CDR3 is CASTLSGGKETQYF. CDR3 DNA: TGTGCCAGCACCCTTTCAGGGGGCAAGGAGACCCAGTACTTC.

Here the CDR3 DNA reads TGTGCCAGCAGCTGGAAGACGGGGCCCCAGCATTTT. The encoded protein is CASSWKTGPQHF. This sequence joins TRBV7-9 and TRBJ1-5, with no clear D. Between the trimmed V and J ends, which lost 4 bases and 9 bases, there was a span of 10 bases. The CDR3 sequence is 12 residues long. Germline assignment: CDR1 SEHNR and CDR2 FQNEAQ (reference sequence).

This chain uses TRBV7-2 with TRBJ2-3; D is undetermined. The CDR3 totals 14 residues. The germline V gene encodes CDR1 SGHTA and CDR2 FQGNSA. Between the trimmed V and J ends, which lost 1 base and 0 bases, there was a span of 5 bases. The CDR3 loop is CASSLVSSTDTQYF. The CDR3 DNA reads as TGTGCCAGCAGCTTAGTTTCTAGCACAGATACGCAGTATTTT.

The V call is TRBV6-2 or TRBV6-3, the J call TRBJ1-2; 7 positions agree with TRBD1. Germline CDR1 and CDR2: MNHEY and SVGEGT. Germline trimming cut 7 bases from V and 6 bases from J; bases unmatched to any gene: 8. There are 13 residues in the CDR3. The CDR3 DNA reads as TGTGCCAGCACCTCCGACAGGGTCCATGGCTACACCTTC. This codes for CASTSDRVHGYTF.

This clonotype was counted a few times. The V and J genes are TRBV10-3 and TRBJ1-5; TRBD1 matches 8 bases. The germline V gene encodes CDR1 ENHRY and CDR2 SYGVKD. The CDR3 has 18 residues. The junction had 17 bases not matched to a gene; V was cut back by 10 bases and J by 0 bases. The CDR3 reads CATTSLKTGGFSNQPQHF. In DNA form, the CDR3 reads TGTGCCACTACATCCCTCAAAACAGGGGGGTTTAGCAATCAGCCCCAGCATTTT.